This entry features one T cell receptor (beta chain) sequence. Its specificity is unknown. These data are taken from a study of siplizumab effects on memory and regulatory T cells. General study findings and limits: A significant reduction in alloreactive sequences traceable to unstimulated CD4+ memory cells was produced by siplizumab. Unstimulated subsets captured only a minor fraction of alloreactive clones. About 80-97% of proliferating CD4+ or CD8+ clones had no assignable naive or memory phenotype.

Profiling relied on immunoSEQ multiplex PCR, and the TCRdb table lists in-frame clones only, not all of them. Among 60,000 or so clones listed, over 85% were seen once. This CDR3 is built from 13 residues. Germline V gives CDR1 SGDLS, CDR2 YYNGEE. Trimming took off 1 base at V and 9 bases at J, with 11 bases between the two ends. This sequence originates from a human donor in good health. Sequenced: CD8+ T cells sorted from blood. The V gene is TRBV9, the J gene TRBJ2-1; no firm D call. CDR3 nucleotide sequence: TGTGCCAGCAGCGTAACCTTTTCATCTGAGCAGTTCTTC. It is translated as CASSVTFSSEQFF. Drawing the rest from reference TRBV9 and TRBJ2-1, the complete variable domain is DSGVTQTPKHLITATGQRVTLRCSPRSGDLSVYWYQQSLDQGLQFLIQYYNGEERAKGNILERFSAQQFPDLHSELNLSSLELGDSALYFCASSVTFSSEQFFGPGTRLTVL.